The 20 T cell receptor beta chains below were found in one sample sequenced in a study of T-cell reconstitution after alpha-beta-depleted transplantation in children (dated by TCRdb to the mid-2010s). The library came from PCR. The instrument was an Illumina HiSeq 2500. Molecular barcoding was employed in the preparation of TCR libraries, with unique molecular identifiers being used to normalize TCRbeta repertoire quantification. TCRdb reran the public reads through fastp at Q25 and MiXCR, keeping productive beta chains. All rows with the same CDR3 protein become a single entry with the most common DNA and genes. For this sample the table gives some 530,000 distinct CDR3 sequences, of which approximately 13% were detected only once. The ten largest make up around 5.8% of the sample. The sample was PBMCs from the stem cell graft donor, taken from the stem cell graft. The source is a human donor who donated a stem cell graft to a child with combined immunodeficiency.

This clonotype was seen at least ten times. This chain connects TRBV10-3 to TRBJ2-1, with 7 bases matching TRBD1. Germline loops: CDR1 ENHRY, CDR2 SYGVKD. Trimming took 0 bases from V and 3 from J; bases not matched to a gene: 5. This CDR3 has 16 amino acids. The CDR3 DNA reads as TGTGCCATCAGTGAGTCTCTAGGGGGCCACTACAATGAGCAGTTCTTC. Translation: CAISESLGGHYNEQFF.

This clonotype has just a few counts. The chain employs TRBV29-1 and TRBJ2-7; 10 bases map to TRBD2. Germline CDR1 is SQVTM and CDR2 is ANQGSEA. The CDR3 loop spans 14 amino acids. With V trimmed by 2 bases and J by 3 bases, 4 bases remained unmatched. CDR3 nucleotide sequence: TGCAGCGTTGAAATACTAGCGGGGAACTACGAGCAGTACTTC. Translation gives CSVEILAGNYEQYF.

This clonotype was observed at least ten times. The V gene is TRBV12-3 or TRBV12-4, the J gene TRBJ2-2; TRBD2 matches at 15 bases. V dropped 5 bases and J dropped 3; count of bases not matched to a gene: 4. There are 17 residues in the CDR3. Here the CDR3 DNA reads TGTGCCAGCAGTCGGACTAGCGGGGGGGTGGACACCGGGGAGCTGTTTTTT. Protein product: CASSRTSGGVDTGELFF.

The chain employs TRBV10-3 and TRBJ2-7; possibly TRBD2 for D (5 bases). In germline, CDR1 is ENHRY, CDR2 SYGVKD. This CDR3 region has 14 residues. The V and J ends lost 10 bases and 4 bases respectively, with 20 bases between them. CDR3 DNA: TGTGCCACCGGGTTAGCCCGGGATCGGTACGAGCAGTACTTC. Translated: CATGLARDRYEQYF.

This clonotype was seen ten or more times. V is TRBV5-1 and J is TRBJ1-3; D possibly corresponds to TRBD1 (5 bases). The germline V gene encodes CDR1 SGHRS and CDR2 YFSETQ. Trimming cost V 4 bases and J 0 bases, with 14 bases left between them. This CDR3 has 16 amino acids. The CDR3 sequence: CASSLTEPSSGNTIYF. CDR3 DNA: TGCGCCAGCAGCCTGACAGAACCGAGCTCTGGAAACACCATATATTTT. Looking up the rest from reference TRBV5-1 and TRBJ1-3 gives the full variable domain: KAGVTQTPRYLIKTRGQQVTLSCSPISGHRSVSWYQQTPGQGLQFLFEYFSETQRNKGNFPGRFSGRQFSNSRSEMNVSTLELGDSALYLCASSLTEPSSGNTIYFGEGSWLTVV.

This clonotype was seen ten or more times. This chain joins TRBV2 and TRBJ2-3; D is uncertain. V lost 4 bases and J lost 5, with 4 bases in between. The germline gives CDR1 SNHLY, CDR2 FYNNEI. This CDR3 is built from 11 residues. CDR3 amino acids: CASSVRDTQYF. The DNA of the CDR3 is TGTGCCAGCAGTGTCCGAGATACGCAGTATTTT. Variable domain in full (rest from reference TRBV2 and TRBJ2-3): EPEVTQTPSHQVTQMGQEVILRCVPISNHLYFYWYRQILGQKVEFLVSFYNNEISEKSEIFDDQFSVERPDGSNFTLKIRSTKLEDSAMYFCASSVRDTQYFGPGTRLTVL.

This clonotype appeared a few times. The chain combines TRBV20-1 with TRBJ1-4; no firm D call. Germline CDR1 and CDR2: DFQATT and SNEGSKA (reference sequence). Trimming pared 0 bases from V and 8 bases from J, leaving 4 bases between. CDR3 length equals 11 residues. CDR3 residues: CSARDREKLFF. The CDR3 bases are TGCAGTGCTAGAGATCGGGAAAAACTGTTTTTT.

There are many counts of this clonotype. V is TRBV4-2 and J is TRBJ1-1; 8 bases line up with TRBD1. With 3 bases clipped from V and 1 base from J, the junction kept 1 base outside the gene matches. Per germline, CDR1 LGHNA and CDR2 YNFKEQ. The CDR3 contains 14 residues. The chain's CDR3 is CASSQDRANTEAFF. The DNA of the CDR3 is TGTGCCAGCAGCCAGGACAGGGCGAACACTGAAGCTTTCTTT.

V is TRBV6-2 or TRBV6-3 and J is TRBJ2-4; 11 bases map to TRBD1. With V trimmed by 2 bases and J by 1 base, 4 bases remained unmatched. This CDR3 region has 17 residues. Germline V CDR1 and CDR2: MNHEY, SVGEGT. The CDR3 loop is CASSYLGQGAAKNIQYF. The CDR3 DNA reads TGTGCCAGCAGTTACCTTGGACAGGGGGCCGCCAAAAACATTCAGTACTTC.

This clonotype was seen a few times. The CDR3, as DNA: TGTGCCACCTCTCCCCAAGGACAGGAGAATTTCTTATCTAGCACAGATACGCAGTATTTT. Translated: CATSPQGQENFLSSTDTQYF. This rearrangement joins TRBV6-4 to TRBJ2-3; TRBD1 agrees at 7 bases. After removal of 10 bases from V and 0 bases from J, the junction contained 25 bases not matched to a gene. From germline, CDR1 is MRHNA and CDR2 SNTAGT. CDR3 length: 20 amino acids.

CDR3 sequence reads: CAIRALGRERGVDTQYF. CDR3 coding DNA: TGTGCCATCAGAGCCCTAGGGCGGGAGAGAGGGGTGGATACGCAGTATTTT. The chain couples TRBV10-3 to TRBJ2-3; 7 bases line up with TRBD2. Germline V gene data show CDR1 as ENHRY and CDR2 as SYGVKD. V was pared by 6 bases and J by 6 bases, with 18 bases of the junction left unmatched. CDR3 length: 17 residues.

The V and J genes are TRBV7-2 and TRBJ2-7, with D possibly TRBD2 on 6 matching bases. In germline, CDR1 is SGHTA, CDR2 FQGNSA. The CDR3 has 14 residues. Trimming stripped 5 bases from V and 4 bases from J, with 15 bases between. The CDR3 nucleotides read TGTGCCAGCAGCCCTGAGGCTGCGGGATACGAGCAGTACTTC. Amino acid sequence: CASSPEAAGYEQYF.

This clonotype was counted many times. The V and J genes are TRBV7-2 and TRBJ2-1, with D possibly TRBD1 on 5 matching bases. The CDR3 sequence is 17 residues long. The V end lost 3 bases, the J end lost 0 bases, and 15 bases lay between the germline ends. The V gene's germline CDR1 is SGHTA and CDR2 FQGNSA. The CDR3 is CASSFPSDQGSYNEQFF. The CDR3, as DNA: TGTGCCAGCAGCTTCCCCTCCGACCAGGGCTCCTACAATGAGCAGTTCTTC.

This clonotype was found many times. V usage is TRBV4-3 and J usage is TRBJ2-3, with D perhaps matching TRBD2 (5 bases). The CDR3 loop spans 17 amino acids. CDR1 LGHNA and CDR2 YSLEER come from the germline V gene. V was clipped by 0 bases and J by 2 bases, with 15 bases between them. The CDR3, as DNA: TGCGCCAGCAGCCAAGATTTGTCTAGCAGACCCACAGATACGCAGTATTTT. Translation gives CASSQDLSSRPTDTQYF.

There are a few counts of this clonotype. The V gene is TRBV12-3 or TRBV12-4, the J gene TRBJ2-5, with D perhaps TRBD1 (6 bases). Trimming shortened V by 3 bases and J by 1 base, and 15 bases separated the two germline ends. The CDR3 is 16 amino acids. The CDR3: CASSFGGQAPQETQYF. The CDR3 DNA reads as TGTGCCAGCAGTTTTGGGGGCCAAGCGCCCCAAGAGACCCAGTACTTC.

J is TRBJ2-2 and V is TRBV5-1; 9 bases are a match to TRBD1. Losses at the gene ends were 2 bases for V and 5 bases for J; bases not matched to a gene: 4. The CDR3 sequence is 15 residues long. In germline, CDR1 is SGHRS, CDR2 YFSETQ. Here the CDR3 reads CASSFGTGLTGELFF. The CDR3 DNA reads as TGCGCCAGCAGCTTCGGGACAGGGTTAACCGGGGAGCTGTTTTTT. The whole variable domain, remainder taken from reference TRBV5-1 and TRBJ2-2, is KAGVTQTPRYLIKTRGQQVTLSCSPISGHRSVSWYQQTPGQGLQFLFEYFSETQRNKGNFPGRFSGRQFSNSRSEMNVSTLELGDSALYLCASSFGTGLTGELFFGEGSRLTVL.

This clonotype was observed at least ten times. The chain joins TRBV10-3 to TRBJ2-1; TRBD2 matches at 12 bases. Germline assignment: CDR1 ENHRY and CDR2 SYGVKD. CDR3 length: 16 residues. V shed 6 bases, J shed 3 bases, and the junction held 6 bases outside the gene matches. The CDR3 DNA reads TGTGCCATCAGGGATAGACTAGCGGGGGTCTACAATGAGCAGTTCTTC. This codes for CAIRDRLAGVYNEQFF.

The V call is TRBV20-1, the J call TRBJ2-1; 7 bases are shared with TRBD2. The germline CDR1 and CDR2 sequences are DFQATT and SNEGSKA (reference sequence). This CDR3 has 16 residues. V lost 6 bases to trimming and J lost 0 bases; unmatched junction nucleotides: 11. The chain's CDR3 is CSASPGLPSSYNEQFF. The CDR3 DNA follows: TGCAGTGCGTCTCCGGGACTACCTAGCTCCTACAATGAGCAGTTCTTC.

This clonotype came up many times. This chain links TRBV19 with TRBJ2-7; D call uncertain. The CDR3 is 15 residues long. Germline V CDR1 and CDR2: LNHDA, SQIVND (reference sequence). With 3 bases removed from V and 1 base from J, the gap between germline ends came to 13 bases. In nucleotides, the CDR3 is TGTGCCAGTAGTATCTCCGGACCTCAATCCTACGAGCAGTACTTC. Amino acids: CASSISGPQSYEQYF. Supplemented by reference TRBV19 and TRBJ2-7, the full variable domain reads DGGITQSPKYLFRKEGQNVTLSCEQNLNHDAMYWYRQDPGQGLRLIYYSQIVNDFQKGDIAEGYSVSREKKESFPLTVTSAQKNPTAFYLCASSISGPQSYEQYFGPGTRLTVT.

CDR3 in amino acids: CASSSRGAHPGANVLTF. The CDR3 DNA reads as TGTGCCAGCAGTAGTCGGGGGGCTCACCCTGGGGCCAACGTCCTGACTTTC. The chain recombines TRBV27 with TRBJ2-6; TRBD2 is a possible D gene (7 bases). CDR3 size: 17 residues. CDR1 is MNHEY, CDR2 SMNVEV, per germline (reference sequence). V lost 5 bases to trimming and J lost 2 bases, with 16 bases between them.